Listed below are T cell receptor beta chains from one sample, sequenced in a study of T cell responses to AZD1222 COVID-19 vaccine. Method: immunoSEQ multiplex PCR; TCRdb's copy keeps in-frame clones and lacks some. This table has fewer than 90,000 clones, 85% to 90% appearing once. The sequences come from peripheral blood, collected 28 days after the second AZD1222 dose. Receptors were obtained from an adult who received the AZD1222 COVID-19 vaccine. Each CDR3 is given with its conserved first and last residue. D genes are given only for firm matches. Expanded clones are given a class, and other clones once, few, many or no size at all.

-	-	TRBV14	15	TRBJ2-7	TGTGCCAGCAGCCAAGTCCCCGGGGCTAGGGGAGAGCAGTACTTC	CASSQVPGARGEQYF
-	-	TRBV12-3/TRBV12-4	11	TRBJ2-7	TGTGCCAGCAGTTTCTTGGGGGAGCAGTACTTC	CASSFLGEQYF
-	-	TRBV5-1	15	TRBJ1-1	TGCGCCAGCAGCTTGGCGGCAGACTTGAACACTGAAGCTTTCTTT	CASSLAADLNTEAFF
-	few	TRBV6-5	14	TRBJ2-7	TGTGCCAGCAGCCTGATACAGGGCTCCCACGAGCAGTACTTC	CASSLIQGSHEQYF
TRBD1	-	TRBV12-3/TRBV12-4	11	TRBJ1-1	TGTGCCAGCAGTTTAGAGGGGGCGACTTTCTTT	CASSLEGATFF
TRBD1	-	TRBV11-2	13	TRBJ1-1	TGTGCCAGCAGCTTAGGACGACAGGGAAGAGCTTTCTTT	CASSLGRQGRAFF
-	-	TRBV3-1/TRBV3-2	15	TRBJ2-7	TGTGCCAGCAGCCAAGAGCCCAAGGGGTGGTACGAGCAGTACTTC	CASSQEPKGWYEQYF
-	-	TRBV19	13	TRBJ1-6	TGTGCCACCGGGGTGGGGAATAATTCACCCCTCCACTTT	CATGVGNNSPLHF
-	-	TRBV7-7	14	TRBJ1-1	TGTGCCAGCAGCTTGGGCCCTGGGGACACTGAAGCTTTCTTT	CASSLGPGDTEAFF
TRBD2	-	TRBV3-1/TRBV3-2	16	TRBJ2-7	TGTGCCAGCAGCCAAGGGTTAGCGGGGACAACCTACGAGCAGTACTTC	CASSQGLAGTTYEQYF
-	-	TRBV15	12	TRBJ1-2	TGTGCCACCAGCATCTTGGGGTATGGCTACACCTTC	CATSILGYGYTF
-	few	TRBV4-3	14	TRBJ1-2	TGCGCCAGCAGCCAAGATGGGCAGGGCTACGGCTACACCTTC	CASSQDGQGYGYTF
-	-	TRBV27	13	TRBJ2-7	TGTGCCAGCAGGCGTTGGGGGGTAGGTGAGCAGTACTTC	CASRRWGVGEQYF
-	-	TRBV2	16	TRBJ2-5	TGTGCCAGCAGCGCCCTTATCTTAGCGGACCCCAGGGGCCAGTACTTC	CASSALILADPRGQYF
-	-	TRBV7-5	13	TRBJ1-2	TGTGTCAGAAGCTTACGGACCGGGTATGGCTACACCTTC	CVRSLRTGYGYTF
TRBD1	-	TRBV7-2	16	TRBJ2-1	TGTGCCAGCACCCTCGGGACAGGGGTCTCCTACAATGAGCAGTTCTTC	CASTLGTGVSYNEQFF
-	-	TRBV9	14	TRBJ2-3	TGTGCCAGCAGCCGGGACCAGCGGTTGGATACGCAGTATTTT	CASSRDQRLDTQYF